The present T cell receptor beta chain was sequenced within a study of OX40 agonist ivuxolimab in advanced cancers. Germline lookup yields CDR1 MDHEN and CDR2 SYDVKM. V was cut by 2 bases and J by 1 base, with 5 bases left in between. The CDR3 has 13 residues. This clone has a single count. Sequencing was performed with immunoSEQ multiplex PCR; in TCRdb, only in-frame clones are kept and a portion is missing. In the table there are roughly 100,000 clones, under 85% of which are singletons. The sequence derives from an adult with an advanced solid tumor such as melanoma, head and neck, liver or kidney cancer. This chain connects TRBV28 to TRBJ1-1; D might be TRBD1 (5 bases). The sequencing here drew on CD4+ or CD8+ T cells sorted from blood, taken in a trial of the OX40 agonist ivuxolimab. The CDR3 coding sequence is TGTGCCAGCAGTTTAACAGGGAACACTGAAGCTTTCTTT. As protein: CASSLTGNTEAFF.